This T cell receptor beta chain was profiled in a study of T cell responses to AZD1222 COVID-19 vaccine. Clones were read by immunoSEQ multiplex PCR, and TCRdb kept only the in-frame ones, dropping some. This sample has approximately 190,000 clones, with about nine tenths found just once. Germline-derived CDR1 and CDR2 are KGHSH and LQKENI. Trimming left V 3 bases short and J 8 bases short, with 16 bases between. The CDR3 is 14 amino acids. This TCR came from an adult in good health. V and J are TRBV18 and TRBJ1-2; D gene uncertain. Sample: peripheral blood, taken on day 0 of MenACWY control vaccination. CDR3 loop: CASSPPSLDLGYTF. Written as DNA, the CDR3 is TGTGCCAGCTCACCGCCAAGCCTCGATCTAGGCTACACCTTC. The variable domain in full, completed from reference TRBV18 and TRBJ1-2, reads NAGVMQNPRHLVRRRGQEARLRCSPMKGHSHVYWYRQLPEEGLKFMVYLQKENIIDESGMPKERFSAEFPKEGPSILRIQQVVRGDSAAYFCASSPPSLDLGYTFGSGTRLTVV.